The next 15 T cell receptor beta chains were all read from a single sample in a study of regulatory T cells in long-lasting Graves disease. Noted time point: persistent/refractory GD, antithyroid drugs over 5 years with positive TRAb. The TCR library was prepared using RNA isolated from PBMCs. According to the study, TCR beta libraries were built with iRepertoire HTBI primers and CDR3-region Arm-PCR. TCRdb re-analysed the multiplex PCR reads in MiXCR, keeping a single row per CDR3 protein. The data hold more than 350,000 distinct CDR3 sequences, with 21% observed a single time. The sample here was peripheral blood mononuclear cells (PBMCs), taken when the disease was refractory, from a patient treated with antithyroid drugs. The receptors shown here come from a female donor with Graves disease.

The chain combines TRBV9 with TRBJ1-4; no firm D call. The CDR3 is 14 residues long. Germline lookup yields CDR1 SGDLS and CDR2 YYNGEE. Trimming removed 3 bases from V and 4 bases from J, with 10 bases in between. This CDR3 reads CASSDGPYNEKLFF. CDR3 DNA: TGTGCCAGCAGCGACGGGCCGTATAATGAAAAACTGTTTTTT.

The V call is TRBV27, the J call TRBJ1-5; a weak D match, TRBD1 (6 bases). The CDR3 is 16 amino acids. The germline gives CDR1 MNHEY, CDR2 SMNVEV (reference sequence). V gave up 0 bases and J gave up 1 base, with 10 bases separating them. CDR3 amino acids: CASSLSGTPSNQPQHF. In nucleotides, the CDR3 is TGTGCCAGCAGTTTATCGGGGACACCGAGCAATCAGCCCCAGCATTTT.

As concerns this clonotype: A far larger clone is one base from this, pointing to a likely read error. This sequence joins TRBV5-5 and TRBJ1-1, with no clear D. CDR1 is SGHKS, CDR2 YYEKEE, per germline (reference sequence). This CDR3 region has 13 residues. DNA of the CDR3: TGTGCCGGCAGCCCTACAGAGAACACTGAAGCTTTCTTT. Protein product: CAGSPTENTEAFF.

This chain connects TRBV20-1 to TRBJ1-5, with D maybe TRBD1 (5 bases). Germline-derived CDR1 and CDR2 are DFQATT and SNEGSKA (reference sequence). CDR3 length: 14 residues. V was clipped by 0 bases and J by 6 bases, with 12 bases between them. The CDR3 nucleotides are TGCAGTGCTAGAGATCGGCAGGGAGGTCAGCCCCAGCATTTT. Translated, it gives CSARDRQGGQPQHF.

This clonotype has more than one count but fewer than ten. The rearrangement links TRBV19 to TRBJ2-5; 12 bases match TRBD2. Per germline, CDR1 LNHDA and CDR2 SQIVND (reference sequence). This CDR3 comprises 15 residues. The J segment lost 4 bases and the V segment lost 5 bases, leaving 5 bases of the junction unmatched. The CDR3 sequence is CASSELAGGRETQYF. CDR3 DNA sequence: TGTGCCAGTAGTGAGCTAGCGGGAGGGCGAGAGACCCAGTACTTC.

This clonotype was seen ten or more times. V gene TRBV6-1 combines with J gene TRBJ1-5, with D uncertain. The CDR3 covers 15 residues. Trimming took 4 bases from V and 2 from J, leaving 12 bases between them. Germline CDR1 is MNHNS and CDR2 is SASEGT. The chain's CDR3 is CASSGETGGNQPQHF. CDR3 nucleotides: TGTGCCAGCAGTGGGGAGACGGGTGGCAATCAGCCCCAGCATTTT.

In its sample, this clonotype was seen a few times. The chain's CDR3 is CASSFHNGYTF. DNA for the CDR3: TGTGCCAGCAGCTTCCATAATGGCTACACCTTC. V gene TRBV7-9 combines with J gene TRBJ1-2; D gene unclear. Trimming pared 3 bases from V and 6 bases from J, leaving 5 bases between. The CDR3 contains 11 residues. Germline-derived CDR1 and CDR2 are SEHNR and FQNEAQ (reference sequence).

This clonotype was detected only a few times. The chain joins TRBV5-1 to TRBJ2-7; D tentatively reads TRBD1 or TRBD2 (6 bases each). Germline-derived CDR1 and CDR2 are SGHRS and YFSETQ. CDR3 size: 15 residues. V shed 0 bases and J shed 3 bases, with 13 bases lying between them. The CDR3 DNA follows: TGCGCCAGCAGCTTGGGTACGGGGGCGGGCTACGAGCAGTACTTC. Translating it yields CASSLGTGAGYEQYF.

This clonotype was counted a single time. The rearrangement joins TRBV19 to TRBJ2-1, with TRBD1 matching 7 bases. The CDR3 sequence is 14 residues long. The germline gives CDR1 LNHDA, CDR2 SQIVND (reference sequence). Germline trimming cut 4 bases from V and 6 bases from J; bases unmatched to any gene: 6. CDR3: CASSTTGKGNEQFF. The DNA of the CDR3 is TGTGCCAGTAGTACGACAGGGAAGGGCAATGAGCAGTTCTTC.

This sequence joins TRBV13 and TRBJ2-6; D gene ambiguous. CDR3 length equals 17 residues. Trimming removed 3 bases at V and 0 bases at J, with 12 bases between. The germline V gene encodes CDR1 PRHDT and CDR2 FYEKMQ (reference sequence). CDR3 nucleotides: TGTGCCAGCAGCTTCCTCGGCATAAGCTCTGGGGCCAACGTCCTGACTTTC. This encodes CASSFLGISSGANVLTF.

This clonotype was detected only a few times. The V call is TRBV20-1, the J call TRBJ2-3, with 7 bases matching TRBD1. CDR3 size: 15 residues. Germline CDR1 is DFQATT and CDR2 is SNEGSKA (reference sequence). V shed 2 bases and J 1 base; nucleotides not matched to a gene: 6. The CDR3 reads CSARRTTGRTDTQYF. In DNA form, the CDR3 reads TGCAGTGCTAGACGAACGACAGGGCGCACAGATACGCAGTATTTT.

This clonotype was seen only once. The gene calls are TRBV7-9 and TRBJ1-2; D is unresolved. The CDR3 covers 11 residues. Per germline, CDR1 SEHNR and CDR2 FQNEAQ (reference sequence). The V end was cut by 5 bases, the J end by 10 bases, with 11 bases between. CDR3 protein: CASSEAQSYTF. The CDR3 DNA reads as TGTGCCAGCAGCGAGGCCCAGTCCTACACCTTC.

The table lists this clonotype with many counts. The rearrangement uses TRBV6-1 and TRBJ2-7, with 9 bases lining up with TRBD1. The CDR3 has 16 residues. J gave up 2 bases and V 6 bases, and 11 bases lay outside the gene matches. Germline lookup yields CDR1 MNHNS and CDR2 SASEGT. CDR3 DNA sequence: TGTGCCAGCAGGCCCGCCGGACAGGGGAGAGCCTACGAGCAGTACTTC. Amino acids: CASRPAGQGRAYEQYF.

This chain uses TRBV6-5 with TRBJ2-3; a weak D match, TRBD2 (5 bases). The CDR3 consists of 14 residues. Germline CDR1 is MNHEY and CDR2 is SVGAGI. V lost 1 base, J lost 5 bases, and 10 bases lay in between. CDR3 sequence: CASSYLAGEDTQYF. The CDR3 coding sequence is TGTGCCAGCAGTTACTTGGCGGGTGAAGATACGCAGTATTTT.

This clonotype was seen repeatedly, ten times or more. The CDR3: CASSIGGTGGYEQYF. CDR3 DNA: TGTGCCAGCAGCATAGGGGGGACAGGGGGATACGAGCAGTACTTC. The chain carries TRBV28 and TRBJ2-7, with 11 bases aligning to TRBD1. Germline CDR1 and CDR2: MDHEN and SYDVKM. There are 15 residues in the CDR3. V was clipped by 6 bases and J by 4 bases; unmatched bases: 8.